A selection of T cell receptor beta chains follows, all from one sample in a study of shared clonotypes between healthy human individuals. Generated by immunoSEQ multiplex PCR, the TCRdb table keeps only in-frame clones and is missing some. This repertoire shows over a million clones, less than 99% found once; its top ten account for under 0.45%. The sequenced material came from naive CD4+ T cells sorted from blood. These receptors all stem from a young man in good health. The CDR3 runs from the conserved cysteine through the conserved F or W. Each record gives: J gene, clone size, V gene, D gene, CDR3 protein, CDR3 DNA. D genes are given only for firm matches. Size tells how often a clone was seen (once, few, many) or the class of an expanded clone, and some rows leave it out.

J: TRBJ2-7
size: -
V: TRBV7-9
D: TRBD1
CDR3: CASSFPPGQGSYEQYF
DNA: TGTGCCAGCAGCTTCCCGCCGGGACAGGGCTCCTACGAGCAGTACTTC

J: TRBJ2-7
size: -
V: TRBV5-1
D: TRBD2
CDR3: CASSLPSGINEQYF
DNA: TGCGCCAGCAGCTTGCCGAGCGGGATCAACGAGCAGTACTTC

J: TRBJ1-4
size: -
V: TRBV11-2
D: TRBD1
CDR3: CASSPQGWGEKLFF
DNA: TGTGCCAGCAGCCCACAGGGGTGGGGTGAAAAACTGTTTTTT

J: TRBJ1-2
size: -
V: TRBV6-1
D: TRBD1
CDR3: CASWTGPSYGYTF
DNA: TGTGCCAGCTGGACAGGCCCGTCTTATGGCTACACCTTC

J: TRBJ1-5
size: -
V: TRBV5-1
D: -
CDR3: CASSLGGIGGGSNQPQHF
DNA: TGCGCCAGCAGCTTGGGGGGGATCGGAGGCGGGAGCAATCAGCCCCAGCATTTT

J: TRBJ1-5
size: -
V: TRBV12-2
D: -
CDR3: CASPPTGSVEPQHF
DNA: TGTGCAAGTCCCCCGACAGGGTCTGTGGAGCCCCAGCATTTT

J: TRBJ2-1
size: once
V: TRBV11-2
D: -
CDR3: CASSHGGGYNEQFF
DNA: TGTGCCAGCAGCCACGGTGGGGGATACAATGAGCAGTTCTTC

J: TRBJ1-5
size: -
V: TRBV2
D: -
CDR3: CASSAGNQPQHF
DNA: TGTGCCAGCAGTGCGGGTAATCAGCCCCAGCATTTT

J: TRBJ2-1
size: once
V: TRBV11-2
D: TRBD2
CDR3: CASSWSSGEYNEQFF
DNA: TGTGCCAGCAGCTGGTCTAGCGGGGAATACAATGAGCAGTTCTTC

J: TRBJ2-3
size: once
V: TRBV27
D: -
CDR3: CASSRNIPRSDTQYF
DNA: TGTGCCAGCAGTCGGAACATACCCCGCTCAGATACGCAGTATTTT

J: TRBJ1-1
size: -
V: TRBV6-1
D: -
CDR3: CASSENGPEAFF
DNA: TGTGCCAGCAGTGAGAACGGACCTGAAGCTTTCTTT

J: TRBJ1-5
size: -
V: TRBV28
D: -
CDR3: CASSGRDNQPQHF
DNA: TGTGCCAGCAGCGGTAGGGACAATCAGCCCCAGCATTTT

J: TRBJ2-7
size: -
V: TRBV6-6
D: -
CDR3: CASSYLGIGYEQYF
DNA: TGTGCCAGCAGTTATTTAGGAATAGGCTACGAGCAGTACTTC

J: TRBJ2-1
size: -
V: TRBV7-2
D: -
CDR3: CASSPKLLGGHEQFF
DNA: TGTGCCAGCAGCCCAAAGCTCCTGGGAGGTCATGAGCAGTTCTTC

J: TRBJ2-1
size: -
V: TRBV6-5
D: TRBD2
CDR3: CASSYGTSSYNEQFF
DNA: TGTGCCAGCAGTTACGGGACTAGCTCCTACAATGAGCAGTTCTTC

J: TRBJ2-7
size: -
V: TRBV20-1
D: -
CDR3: CSATDNHEQYF
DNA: TGCAGTGCTACCGACAACCACGAGCAGTACTTC

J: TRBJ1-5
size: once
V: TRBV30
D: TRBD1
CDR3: CAWSVPDRLNQPQHF
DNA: TGTGCCTGGAGTGTACCGGACAGGCTGAATCAGCCCCAGCATTTT

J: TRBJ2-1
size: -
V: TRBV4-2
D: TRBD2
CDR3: CASSQDPGRAYNEQFF
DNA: TGTGCCAGCAGCCAAGATCCCGGGAGGGCTTACAATGAGCAGTTCTTC

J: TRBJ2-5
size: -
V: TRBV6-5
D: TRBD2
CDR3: CASSYSGLAEETQYF
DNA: TGTGCCAGCAGTTACTCGGGACTAGCGGAAGAGACCCAGTACTTC

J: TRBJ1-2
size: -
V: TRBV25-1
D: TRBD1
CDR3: CASRRGQGDGYTF
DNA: TGTGCCAGCAGGAGGGGACAGGGCGATGGCTACACCTTC

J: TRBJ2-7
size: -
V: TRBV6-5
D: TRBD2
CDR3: CASKGLAGVSYEQYF
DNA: TGTGCCAGCAAGGGACTAGCGGGAGTCTCCTACGAGCAGTACTTC

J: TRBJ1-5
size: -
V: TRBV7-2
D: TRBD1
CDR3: CASSLAGQGVRGPQHF
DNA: TGTGCCAGCAGCTTAGCTGGACAGGGGGTTAGGGGGCCCCAGCATTTT

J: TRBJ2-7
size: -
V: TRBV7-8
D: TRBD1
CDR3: CASSLEGDSSSSYEQYF
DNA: TGTGCCAGCAGCTTAGAAGGGGACAGCTCAAGCTCCTACGAGCAGTACTTC

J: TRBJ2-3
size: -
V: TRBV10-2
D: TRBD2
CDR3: CASSLIPGTSGNTDTQYF
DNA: TGCGCCAGCAGTCTTATCCCCGGGACTAGCGGGAACACAGATACGCAGTATTTT

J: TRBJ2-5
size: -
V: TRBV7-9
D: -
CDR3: CASSLGYPQETQYF
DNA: TGTGCCAGCAGCTTAGGGTATCCGCAAGAGACCCAGTACTTC

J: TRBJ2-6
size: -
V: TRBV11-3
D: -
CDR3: CASADRDLGLTF
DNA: TGTGCCAGCGCCGACCGGGACTTGGGCCTGACTTTC

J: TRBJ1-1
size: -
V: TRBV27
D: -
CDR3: CASSLLDRPNTEAFF
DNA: TGTGCCAGCAGTTTATTGGACAGACCGAACACTGAAGCTTTCTTT

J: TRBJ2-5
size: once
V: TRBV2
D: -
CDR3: CASGRGEDGTQYF
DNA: TGTGCCAGCGGACGGGGCGAAGATGGGACCCAGTACTTC

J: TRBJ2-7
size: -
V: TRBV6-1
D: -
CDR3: CASSVVRTEQYF
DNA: TGTGCCAGCAGTGTCGTCAGGACCGAGCAGTACTTC

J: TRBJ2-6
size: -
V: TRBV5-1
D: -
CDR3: CASSTPPGFGSGANVLTF
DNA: TGCGCCAGCAGCACCCCCCCGGGATTCGGTTCTGGGGCCAACGTCCTGACTTTC

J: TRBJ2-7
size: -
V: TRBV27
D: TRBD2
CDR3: CASSLNLRLAGREQYF
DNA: TGTGCCAGCAGTTTAAACCTACGACTAGCGGGACGCGAGCAGTACTTC

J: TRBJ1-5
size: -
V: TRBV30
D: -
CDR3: CAWSVGPGVQPQHF
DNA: TGTGCCTGGAGTGTGGGGCCAGGGGTACAGCCCCAGCATTTT

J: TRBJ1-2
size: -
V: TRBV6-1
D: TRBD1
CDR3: CASSGDRGPSSLIANYGYTF
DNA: TGTGCCAGCAGTGGCGACAGGGGGCCCTCCAGCCTTATAGCTAACTATGGCTACACCTTC

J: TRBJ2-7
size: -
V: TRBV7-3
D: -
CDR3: CASSLLQGGEQYF
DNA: TGTGCCAGCAGCTTACTACAGGGTGGCGAGCAGTACTTC

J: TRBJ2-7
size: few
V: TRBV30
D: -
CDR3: CAWSVIRYEQYF
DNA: TGTGCCTGGAGTGTTATTAGGTACGAGCAGTACTTC

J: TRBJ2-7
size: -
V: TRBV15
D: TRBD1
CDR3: CATSRGGQGANEQYF
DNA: TGTGCCACCAGCAGGGGGGGACAGGGGGCGAACGAGCAGTACTTC

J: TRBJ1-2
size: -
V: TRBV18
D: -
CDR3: CASSQFSGDSTGGYTF
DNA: TGTGCCAGCTCACAGTTTAGCGGGGACTCTACGGGTGGCTACACCTTC

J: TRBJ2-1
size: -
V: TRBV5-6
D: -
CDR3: CASSFVLYNEQFF
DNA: TGTGCCAGCAGCTTTGTCCTGTACAATGAGCAGTTCTTC

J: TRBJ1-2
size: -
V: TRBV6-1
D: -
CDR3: CASSGERVSYGYTF
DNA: TGTGCCAGCAGTGGGGAGAGGGTGAGCTATGGCTACACCTTC

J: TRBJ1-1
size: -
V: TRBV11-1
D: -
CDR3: CASSLKMNTEAFF
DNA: TGTGCCAGCAGCTTAAAAATGAACACTGAAGCTTTCTTT

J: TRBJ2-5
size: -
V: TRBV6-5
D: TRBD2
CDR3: CASSRLAGVGETQYF
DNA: TGTGCCAGCAGTAGATTAGCGGGAGTGGGGGAGACCCAGTACTTC

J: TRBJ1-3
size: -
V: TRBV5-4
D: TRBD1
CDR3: CASSLGQGARGNTIYF
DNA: TGTGCCAGCAGCTTGGGACAGGGGGCGAGGGGAAACACCATATATTTT

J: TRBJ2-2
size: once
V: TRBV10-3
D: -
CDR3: CAISENYTGELFF
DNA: TGTGCCATCAGTGAAAACTATACCGGGGAGCTGTTTTTT

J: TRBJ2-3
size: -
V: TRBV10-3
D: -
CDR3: CAISESEWKSTDTQYF
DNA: TGTGCCATCAGTGAGTCGGAGTGGAAAAGCACAGATACGCAGTATTTT

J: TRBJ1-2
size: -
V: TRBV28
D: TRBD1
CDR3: CASSLDRGLGYGYTF
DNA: TGTGCCAGCAGTCTTGACAGGGGGTTGGGCTATGGCTACACCTTC

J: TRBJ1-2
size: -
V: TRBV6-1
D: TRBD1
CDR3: CASSEAGTGGARYGYTF
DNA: TGTGCCAGCAGTGAAGCTGGGACAGGGGGCGCAAGGTATGGCTACACCTTC

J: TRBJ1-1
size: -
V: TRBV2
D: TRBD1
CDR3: CASRAGTGGTEAFF
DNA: TGTGCCAGCAGAGCCGGGACAGGGGGCACTGAAGCTTTCTTT

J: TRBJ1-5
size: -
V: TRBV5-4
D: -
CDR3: CASSFGQTNQPQHF
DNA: TGTGCCAGCAGCTTTGGGCAGACTAATCAGCCCCAGCATTTT

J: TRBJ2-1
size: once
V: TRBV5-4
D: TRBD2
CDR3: CASSLTSGDNEQFF
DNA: TGTGCCAGCAGCTTGACTAGCGGGGACAATGAGCAGTTCTTC

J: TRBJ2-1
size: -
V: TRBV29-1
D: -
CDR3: CSVGRIAPGENEQFF
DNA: TGCAGCGTTGGGCGTATAGCGCCGGGTGAGAATGAGCAGTTCTTC

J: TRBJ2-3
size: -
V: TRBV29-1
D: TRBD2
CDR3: CSGGGLAGGLGGDTQYF
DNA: TGCAGCGGAGGAGGTCTAGCGGGAGGCCTTGGGGGAGATACGCAGTATTTT

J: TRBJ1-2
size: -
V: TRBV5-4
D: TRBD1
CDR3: CASNREPGQGYGYTF
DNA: TGTGCCAGCAACCGAGAACCGGGACAGGGTTATGGCTACACCTTC

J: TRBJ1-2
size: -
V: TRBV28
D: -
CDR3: CASSSPAGPDGYTF
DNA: TGTGCCAGCAGTTCCCCCGCAGGGCCCGACGGCTACACCTTC

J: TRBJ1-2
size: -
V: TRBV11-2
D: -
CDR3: CASGSGANYGYTF
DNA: TGTGCCAGCGGCTCCGGGGCTAACTATGGCTACACCTTC

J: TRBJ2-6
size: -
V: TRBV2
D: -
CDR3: CARQGPSSGANVLTF
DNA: TGTGCCAGACAAGGACCAAGCTCTGGGGCCAACGTCCTGACTTTC

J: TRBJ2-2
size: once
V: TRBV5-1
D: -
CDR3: CASSLWAEATGELFF
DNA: TGCGCCAGCAGCTTGTGGGCAGAAGCGACCGGGGAGCTGTTTTTT

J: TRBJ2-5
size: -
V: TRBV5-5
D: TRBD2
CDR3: CASSFSAWKREREMETQYF
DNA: TGTGCCAGCAGCTTCTCGGCCTGGAAGCGGGAGAGAGAAATGGAGACCCAGTACTTC

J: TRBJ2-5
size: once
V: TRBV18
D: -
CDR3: CASSPLKGLAGTQETQYF
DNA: TGTGCCAGCTCACCCCTAAAAGGCCTAGCCGGTACCCAAGAGACCCAGTACTTC